These 4 T cell receptor beta chains came from one sample sequenced in a study of shared clonotypes between healthy human individuals. Generated by immunoSEQ multiplex PCR, the TCRdb table keeps only in-frame clones and is missing some. The profile covers approximately 980,000 clones, with around three quarters appearing a single time and approximately 1.5% taken by the ten largest. The specimen was memory CD4+ T cells sorted from blood. Subset noted: CD45RA-negative fraction. Receptors were obtained from a man younger than 35 in good health.

This clone occurred many times. The chain uses TRBV21-1 and TRBJ2-1; TRBD2, as called in the table, went unchecked against the DNA. TRBV21-1 constitutes a pseudogene. The CDR3 totals 16 residues. The CDR3 protein is CASGYSGRGSYNEQFF. The CDR3 DNA sequence: TGTGCCAGCGGATATAGCGGGAGGGGGTCCTACAATGAGCAGTTCTTC.

This clone was recorded only once. The chain carries TRBV7-2 and TRBJ2-1; 11 nucleotides match TRBD2. Trimming removed 6 bases from V and 7 bases from J; junction bases left unmatched: 8. This CDR3 has 15 residues. In germline, CDR1 is SGHTA, CDR2 FQGNSA. CDR3: CASRLAGDTGNEQFF. The CDR3 nucleotides are TGTGCCAGCAGACTAGCGGGGGATACTGGGAATGAGCAGTTCTTC. The variable domain in full, with the rest retrieved from reference TRBV7-2 and TRBJ2-1, is GAGVSQSPSNKVTEKGKDVELRCDPISGHTALYWYRQSLGQGLEFLIYFQGNSAPDKSGLPSDRFSAERTGGSVSTLTIQRTQQEDSAVYLCASRLAGDTGNEQFFGPGTRLTVL.

J is TRBJ2-1 and V is TRBV2; TRBD2 aligns across 7 bases. V dropped 7 bases and J dropped 9; count of bases not matched to a gene: 6. Per germline, CDR1 SNHLY and CDR2 FYNNEI. CDR3 length: 12 residues. This CDR3 is CASMTSKSEQFF. CDR3 nucleotides: TGTGCCAGCATGACTAGCAAGAGTGAGCAGTTCTTC. The full variable domain, its missing parts supplied by reference TRBV2 and TRBJ2-1, is EPEVTQTPSHQVTQMGQEVILRCVPISNHLYFYWYRQILGQKVEFLVSFYNNEISEKSEIFDDQFSVERPDGSNFTLKIRSTKLEDSAMYFCASMTSKSEQFFGPGTRLTVL.

The chain uses TRBV27 and TRBJ1-2; D gene ambiguous. V was trimmed by 7 bases and J by 4 bases, leaving 19 bases between them. Germline lookup yields CDR1 MNHEY and CDR2 SMNVEV (reference sequence). The CDR3 is 15 amino acids. For the CDR3, the DNA is TGTGCCAGCACCCGGGCAGGTTCTTCCGGCTATGGCTACACCTTC. It translates to CASTRAGSSGYGYTF.